This passage covers 21 T cell receptor beta chains from one sample sequenced in a study of blood T cell repertoires in COVID-19. Method: immunoSEQ multiplex PCR; TCRdb's copy keeps in-frame clones and lacks some. Among about 210,000 clones listed, about 90% were seen once. Input material: peripheral blood. All receptors derive from a man aged 25-40 years with acute or convalescent COVID-19.

V is TRBV30 and J is TRBJ2-1; 7 nucleotides match TRBD2. The CDR3 has 15 amino acids. The trim removed 0 bases at V and 4 bases at J, leaving 6 bases unmatched. Germline loops: CDR1 GTSNPN, CDR2 SVGIG (reference sequence). CDR3 protein: CAWSVQSGAYNEQFF. For the CDR3, the DNA is TGTGCCTGGAGTGTTCAAAGCGGGGCTTACAATGAGCAGTTCTTC.

This clone was counted once. This rearrangement joins TRBV19 to TRBJ1-5; weak D call: TRBD1 (6 bases). Germline V gene sequence: CDR1 LNHDA, CDR2 SQIVND (reference sequence). The length of the CDR3 is 15 residues. The ends were cut back, 3 bases at V and 5 bases at J, with 14 bases in the middle. DNA for the CDR3: TGTGCCAGTAGTATTACCGGGACAAATTATCAGCCCCAGCATTTT. Translated: CASSITGTNYQPQHF.

V and J are TRBV19 and TRBJ1-5; D might be TRBD1 (5 bases). Looked up from germline, CDR1 is LNHDA and CDR2 is SQIVND (reference sequence). CDR3 length equals 15 residues. Trimming pared 4 bases from V and 0 bases from J, leaving 10 bases between. For the CDR3, the DNA is TGTGCCAGTAGTACCGACAGAGCTAGCAATCAGCCCCAGCATTTT. Translating gives CASSTDRASNQPQHF.

This rearrangement joins TRBV28 to TRBJ2-2, with unresolved D. Germline values: CDR1 MDHEN, CDR2 SYDVKM. The CDR3 length is 15 residues. V was cut by 2 bases and J by 4 bases, with 11 bases left in between. CDR3 nucleotides: TGTGCCAGCAGTTTAGACTCCCTTCCCACCGGGGAGCTGTTTTTT. This encodes CASSLDSLPTGELFF.

This clone was seen a single time. The rearrangement uses TRBV6-5 and TRBJ2-3; tentative D call: TRBD1 (6 bases). The germline gives CDR1 MNHEY, CDR2 SVGAGI. The CDR3 consists of 14 residues. With 7 bases removed from V and 5 bases from J, the gap between germline ends came to 16 bases. This CDR3 is CASNTGSSGDTQYF. For the CDR3, the DNA is TGTGCCAGCAACACAGGGAGCAGTGGAGATACGCAGTATTTT.

This clone has just one count. V usage is TRBV14 and J usage is TRBJ2-5; the D is unclear. V was pared by 4 bases and J by 5 bases, with 14 bases between. Germline V gene sequence: CDR1 SGHDN, CDR2 FVKESK. The CDR3 is made up of 14 amino acids. This chain's CDR3 is CASSPSSVVETQYF. The CDR3 DNA is TGTGCCAGCAGCCCCTCCTCGGTGGTCGAGACCCAGTACTTC.

This clone is a singleton in its sample. The chain is built from TRBV11-1 and TRBJ2-5; 7 positions agree with TRBD1. The germline CDR1 and CDR2 sequences are SGHAT and FQDESV (reference sequence). V was clipped by 2 bases and J by 1 base; unmatched bases: 1. CDR3 length equals 14 residues. In nucleotides, the CDR3 is TGTGCCAGCAGCTTAAGGGACAGCCAAGAGACCCAGTACTTC. Protein product: CASSLRDSQETQYF.

The rearrangement links TRBV29-1 to TRBJ1-2; perhaps TRBD1 as D (5 bases). Trimming cost V 2 bases and J 3 bases, with 7 bases left between them. The CDR3 is 12 amino acids. Germline V gene data show CDR1 as SQVTM and CDR2 as ANQGSEA. The CDR3 nucleotides are TGCAGCGTTGAATGGGGCCACTATGGCTACACCTTC. Protein: CSVEWGHYGYTF.

The chain recombines TRBV5-1 with TRBJ2-5; D perhaps matches TRBD1 (6 bases). Germline V gene data show CDR1 as SGHRS and CDR2 as YFSETQ. This CDR3 region has 14 residues. With 0 bases removed from V and 5 bases from J, the gap between germline ends came to 11 bases. The CDR3 is CASSLDPTGETQYF. The DNA for the CDR3 is TGCGCCAGCAGCTTGGACCCCACAGGGGAGACCCAGTACTTC.

This chain links TRBV25-1 with TRBJ1-2; no definite D call. Germline V gene data show CDR1 as MGHDK and CDR2 as SYGVNS. This CDR3 has 15 amino acids. V was shortened by 5 bases and J by 2 bases, with 15 bases between the two germline ends. CDR3 loop: CASSPLWAENYGYTF. The CDR3 DNA reads TGTGCCAGCAGTCCACTCTGGGCAGAAAACTATGGCTACACCTTC.

This clone was recorded once. The J gene is TRBJ2-7, the V gene TRBV7-8, with TRBD2 identical over 8 bases. CDR1 SGHVS and CDR2 FQNEAQ come from the germline V gene. The CDR3 extends over 15 amino acids. V shed 5 bases, J shed 8 bases, and the junction held 14 bases outside the gene matches. The CDR3 nucleotides read TGTGCCAGCAGCCCCTCGCGGACTAGCCCCCAGAAGCAGTACTTC. This encodes CASSPSRTSPQKQYF.

The rearrangement joins TRBV14 to TRBJ2-7, with D possibly matching TRBD2 (5 bases). The V and J ends lost 0 bases and 0 bases respectively, with 9 bases between them. Germline V gene sequence: CDR1 SGHDN, CDR2 FVKESK. The CDR3 spans 15 residues. The CDR3 protein is CASSQDSGGSYEQYF. The CDR3 region has the DNA TGTGCCAGCAGCCAAGATTCCGGAGGCTCCTACGAGCAGTACTTC.

V is TRBV3-1 (or the pseudogene TRBV3-2) and J is TRBJ1-6, with D hard to call. The germline V gene has CDR1 LGHDT and CDR2 YNNKEL (reference sequence). V lost 7 bases and J lost 15, with 28 bases in between. The CDR3 is made up of 16 amino acids. CDR3 nucleotides: TGTGCCAGCAACGACCGAGTAGGAGTGCCACCCGGTCTCCTCCACTTT. Translated, it gives CASNDRVGVPPGLLHF.

V and J are TRBV19 and TRBJ1-5; D uncertain. Germline V lookup: CDR1 LNHDA, CDR2 SQIVND (reference sequence). The V gene lost 5 bases and the J gene lost 2 bases, with 7 bases spanning the gap. The CDR3 consists of 13 residues. In DNA form, the CDR3 reads TGTGCCAGTAGTTGGCAGGGCAATCAGCCCCAGCATTTT. Protein sequence: CASSWQGNQPQHF.

The chain employs TRBV10-3 and TRBJ2-7; 9 bases are a match to TRBD1. The CDR3 is made up of 16 amino acids. V shed 10 bases, J shed 2 bases, and the junction held 15 bases outside the gene matches. Germline CDR1 reads ENHRY; CDR2 reads SYGVKD. CDR3 sequence reads: CATMGTGKQSPYEQYF. Written as DNA, the CDR3 is TGTGCCACCATGGGGACAGGGAAACAGAGCCCCTACGAGCAGTACTTC.

The V call is TRBV29-1, the J call TRBJ1-1, with 10 bases identical to TRBD1. The germline CDR1 and CDR2 sequences are SQVTM and ANQGSEA. This CDR3 is 14 amino acids long. Trimming at V came to 7 bases and at J to 3 bases, leaving 8 bases not matched to a gene. The CDR3 DNA reads as TGCAGCGCCCGACAGGGGGCGTGGGACACTGAAGCTTTCTTT. This gives the protein CSARQGAWDTEAFF.

V and J are TRBV28 and TRBJ2-4; D remains unclear. Trimming cost V 0 bases and J 6 bases, with 9 bases left between them. The germline gives CDR1 MDHEN, CDR2 SYDVKM. The CDR3 is 14 amino acids. The CDR3 loop reads CASSLWEKINIQYF. Here the CDR3 DNA reads TGTGCCAGCAGTTTATGGGAGAAAATAAACATTCAGTACTTC. Supplemented by reference TRBV28 and TRBJ2-4, the full variable domain reads DVKVTQSSRYLVKRTGEKVFLECVQDMDHENMFWYRQDPGLGLRLIYFSYDVKMKEKGDIPEGYSVSREKKERFSLILESASTNQTSMYLCASSLWEKINIQYFGAGTRLSVL.

The V call is TRBV19, the J call TRBJ1-1; no reliable D call. The germline V gene encodes CDR1 LNHDA and CDR2 SQIVND (reference sequence). Trimming stripped 6 bases from V and 7 bases from J, with 9 bases between. There are 11 residues in the CDR3. CDR3 DNA: TGTGCCAGTAGCCTCCTATTTGAAGCTTTCTTT. It specifies CASSLLFEAFF.

CDR3 sequence: CASRGGSSMDTQYF. The CDR3 nucleotides read TGTGCCAGTCGAGGGGGCTCCAGCATGGATACGCAGTATTTT. This sequence joins TRBV19 and TRBJ2-3, with 7 positions matching TRBD1. Germline lookup yields CDR1 LNHDA and CDR2 SQIVND (reference sequence). The J segment lost 6 bases and the V segment lost 8 bases, leaving 11 bases of the junction unmatched. The length of the CDR3 is 14 residues.

The chain has TRBV10-1 and TRBJ1-1; perhaps TRBD1 as D (5 bases). Germline lookup yields CDR1 WNHNN and CDR2 SYGVQD (reference sequence). The CDR3 runs to 15 residues. With 0 bases removed from V and 6 bases from J, the gap between germline ends came to 14 bases. The CDR3 spells CASSESSAAGPEAFF. DNA for the CDR3: TGCGCCAGCAGTGAGTCGTCCGCGGCGGGGCCTGAAGCTTTCTTT.

The chain uses TRBV5-4 and TRBJ2-7, with D tentatively TRBD2 (6 bases). This CDR3 contains 14 residues. Trimming stripped 4 bases from V and 6 bases from J, with 17 bases between. The V gene's germline CDR1 is SGHNT and CDR2 YYREEE (reference sequence). The CDR3 coding sequence is TGTGCCAGCAGCCCTTCCACTCGGGGGAGCGAGCAGTACTTC. Translation: CASSPSTRGSEQYF.